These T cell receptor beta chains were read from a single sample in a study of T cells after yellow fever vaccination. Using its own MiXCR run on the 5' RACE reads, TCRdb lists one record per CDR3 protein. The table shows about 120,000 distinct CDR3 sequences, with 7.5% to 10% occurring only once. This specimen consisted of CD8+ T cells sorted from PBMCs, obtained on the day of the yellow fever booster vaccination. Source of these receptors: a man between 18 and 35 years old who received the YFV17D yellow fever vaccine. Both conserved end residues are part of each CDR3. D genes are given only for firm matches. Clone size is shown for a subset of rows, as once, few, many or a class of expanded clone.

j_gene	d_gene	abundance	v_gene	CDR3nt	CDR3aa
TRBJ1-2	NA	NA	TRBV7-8	TGTGCCAGCAGCTTAGGACCAACGGGGAGAAGAGATGGCTACACCTTC	CASSLGPTGRRDGYTF
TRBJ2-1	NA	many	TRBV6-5	TGTGCCAGCTCGCAGGGGGGCCCCTACAATGAGCAGTTCTTC	CASSQGGPYNEQFF
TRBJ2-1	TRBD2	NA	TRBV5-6	TGTGCCAGCAGCTTCGGACTAGGGAGCGGTGAGCAGTTCTTC	CASSFGLGSGEQFF
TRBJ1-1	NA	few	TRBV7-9	TGTGCCAGCAGATTTTTTTCCGGGCCCCCGGGAGGAGCTTTCTTT	CASRFFSGPPGGAFF
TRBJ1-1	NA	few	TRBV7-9	TGTGCCAGCACCCGCGGGGTCACTGAAGCTTTCTTT	CASTRGVTEAFF
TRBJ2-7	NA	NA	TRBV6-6	TGTGCCAGCAGTTACTCCCTTAGTCATGGAGGGTTCTACGAGCAGTACTTC	CASSYSLSHGGFYEQYF
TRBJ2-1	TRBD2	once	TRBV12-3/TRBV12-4	TGTGCCAGTTCGATAGCGGGGGGAATCAATGAGCAGTTCTTC	CASSIAGGINEQFF
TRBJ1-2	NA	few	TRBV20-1	TGCAGTGCTGGGATTAAAGGGAACTATGGCTACACCTTC	CSAGIKGNYGYTF
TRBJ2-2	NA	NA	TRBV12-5	TGTGCTAGTGGTACCACTTTGGGGGGCCCCGGGGAGCTGTTTTTT	CASGTTLGGPGELFF
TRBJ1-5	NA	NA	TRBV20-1	TGCAGTGCTAGAGGGGGACCGACTAGCAATCAGCCCCAGCATTTT	CSARGGPTSNQPQHF
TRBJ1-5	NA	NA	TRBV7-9	TGTGCCAGCAGCTTAGTTGGCGGGGCTAGCAATCAGCCCCAGCATTTT	CASSLVGGASNQPQHF
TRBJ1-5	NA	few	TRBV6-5	TGTGCCAGCAGCCCCGGCGGGGGATTAGGGCAGCCCCAGCATTTT	CASSPGGGLGQPQHF
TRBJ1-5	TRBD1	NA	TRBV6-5	TGTGCCAGCAGTCCATGGGACAGTGAAAGAGCTTTGAGCAATCAGCCCCAGCATTTT	CASSPWDSERALSNQPQHF
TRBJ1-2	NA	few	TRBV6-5	TGTGCCAGCAGTTACTCTACAGGGAACTATGGCTACACCTTC	CASSYSTGNYGYTF
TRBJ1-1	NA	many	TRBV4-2	TGTGCCAGCAGCCAAGATAATGCCATTACAGGGTTGAACACTGAAGCTTTCTTT	CASSQDNAITGLNTEAFF
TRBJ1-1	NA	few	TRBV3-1	TGTGCCAGCAGCTTTCAACCGGAGGGGGGGAGAGCTTTCTTT	CASSFQPEGGRAFF
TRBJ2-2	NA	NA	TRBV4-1	TGCGCCAGCAGCCAAGATCTGGGGGCGCTGATCACCGGGGAGCTGTTTTTT	CASSQDLGALITGELFF
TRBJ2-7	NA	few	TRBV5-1	TGCGCCAGCAGCTTGGAAGACAGGAGGTTCTACGAGCAGTACTTC	CASSLEDRRFYEQYF
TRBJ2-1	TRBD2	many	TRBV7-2	TGTGCCAGCAGCTTAGACCCACAACTAGCGGTATATGTCAATGAGCAGTTCTTC	CASSLDPQLAVYVNEQFF
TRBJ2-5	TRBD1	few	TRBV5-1	TGCGCCAGCAGCGACCGACAGGGGAGGGAGACCCAGTACTTC	CASSDRQGRETQYF
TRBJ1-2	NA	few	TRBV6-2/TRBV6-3	TGTGCCAGCAGTTTAGAGACCGATAACTATGGCTACACCTTC	CASSLETDNYGYTF
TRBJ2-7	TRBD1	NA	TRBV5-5	TGTGCCAGCAGCGTGGGACAGGGTAGAACCTACGAGCAGTACTTC	CASSVGQGRTYEQYF
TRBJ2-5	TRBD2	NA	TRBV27	TGTGCCAGCAGTTTAGCGAGCGGGGGGGCAGAGACCCAGTACTTC	CASSLASGGAETQYF
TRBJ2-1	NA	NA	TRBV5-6	TGTGCCAGCAGCCCGACGGAGTACAATGAGCAGTTCTTC	CASSPTEYNEQFF
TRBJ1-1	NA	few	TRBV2	TGTGCCAGCTCGGAGGGGATCACTGAAGCTTTCTTT	CASSEGITEAFF
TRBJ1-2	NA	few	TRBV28	TGTGCCAGCAGTTCGCCAGGGCATGGCTACACCTTC	CASSSPGHGYTF
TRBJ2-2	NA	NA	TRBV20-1	TGCAGTGCAATCCCCCCGGCAGGACGTAACACCGGGGAGCTGTTTTTT	CSAIPPAGRNTGELFF
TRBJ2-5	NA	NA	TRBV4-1	TGCGCCAGCAGCCCGCTTTTAGGGGAAGAGACCCAGTACTTC	CASSPLLGEETQYF
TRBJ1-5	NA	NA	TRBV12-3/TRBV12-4	TGTGCCAGCAGTAGGGACACCAATCAGCCCCAGCATTTT	CASSRDTNQPQHF
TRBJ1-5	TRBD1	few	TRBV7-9	TGTGCCAGCAGCCTTGAATGGACAGGGCCAATGGATCAGCCCCAGCATTTT	CASSLEWTGPMDQPQHF
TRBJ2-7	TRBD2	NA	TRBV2	TGTGCCAGCATAGCGGGGGGCTCCTCCTACGAGCAGTACTTC	CASIAGGSSYEQYF
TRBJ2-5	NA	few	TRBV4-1	TGCGCCAGCAGCCAAATCGGGGCTGACGGGGAGACCCAGTACTTC	CASSQIGADGETQYF
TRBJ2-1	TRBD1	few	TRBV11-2	TGTGCCAGCAACCCCGGGACAGGGGGCTGGAATGAGCAGTTCTTC	CASNPGTGGWNEQFF
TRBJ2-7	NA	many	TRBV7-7	TGTGCCAGCAGTCCCTTCAGGGGCAACGAGCAGTACTTC	CASSPFRGNEQYF
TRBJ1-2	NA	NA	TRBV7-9	TGTGCCAGCAGACCCGGGGGCATAAAGGATGGCTACACCTTC	CASRPGGIKDGYTF
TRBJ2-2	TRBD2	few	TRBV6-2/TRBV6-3	TGTGCCAGCAGTTACTCGTTCCTAGCGGGGGGCCAGAACACCGGGGAGCTGTTTTTT	CASSYSFLAGGQNTGELFF
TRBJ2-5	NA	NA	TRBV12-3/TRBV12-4	TGTGCCAGCACCGGGGAAGGGGATGTCCAATTTAAGACCCAGTACTTC	CASTGEGDVQFKTQYF
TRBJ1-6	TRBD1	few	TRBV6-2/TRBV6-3	TGTGCCAGCAGTTACGGACAGGGGTATAATTCACCCCTCCACTTT	CASSYGQGYNSPLHF
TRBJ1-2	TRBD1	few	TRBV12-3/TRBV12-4	TGTGCCAGCAGCCGACAGGGGGAGCATGGCTACACCTTC	CASSRQGEHGYTF
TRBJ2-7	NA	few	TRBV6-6	TGTGCCAGCAGCCTAGGACGGATTGTGTACGAGCAGTACTTC	CASSLGRIVYEQYF
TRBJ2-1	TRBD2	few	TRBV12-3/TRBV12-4	TGTGCCAGCAGTACGCTGAGCGGGAGCTCCTACAATGAGCAGTTCTTC	CASSTLSGSSYNEQFF
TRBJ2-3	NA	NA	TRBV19	TGTGCCAGTAGTATGGGCTGGGGGGCCGGAGATACGCAGTATTTT	CASSMGWGAGDTQYF
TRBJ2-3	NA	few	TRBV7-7	TGTGCTAGCAGCCCCGAGGGTTCTAGCACAGATACGCAGTATTTT	CASSPEGSSTDTQYF
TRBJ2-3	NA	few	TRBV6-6	TGTGCCAGCAGTTTGTCCTTCAGCACAGATACGCAGTATTTT	CASSLSFSTDTQYF
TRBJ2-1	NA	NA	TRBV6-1	TGTGCCAGCAGCCCACTTCCTAGCGCCTTCGCCTACAATGAGCAGTTCTTC	CASSPLPSAFAYNEQFF
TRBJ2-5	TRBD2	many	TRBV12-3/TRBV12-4	TGTGCCAGCAGTGGACTAGCGGGCGACCAAGAGACCCAGTACTTC	CASSGLAGDQETQYF
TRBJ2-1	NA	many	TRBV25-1	TGTGCCAGCAGTGGGCCCATGGGTGAGCAGTTCTTC	CASSGPMGEQFF
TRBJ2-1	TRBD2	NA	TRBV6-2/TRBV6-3	TGTGCCAGCACCACACAGCGGGGGGCTGCGAGGGGTGAGCAGTTCTTC	CASTTQRGAARGEQFF
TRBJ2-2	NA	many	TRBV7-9	TGTGCCAGCAGCCCGACACTGGGGGATGGAAACACCGGGGAGCTGTTTTTT	CASSPTLGDGNTGELFF
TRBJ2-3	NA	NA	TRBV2	TGTGCCACCGCGGTCCTCGAGTCCCCAGATACGCAGTATTTT	CATAVLESPDTQYF